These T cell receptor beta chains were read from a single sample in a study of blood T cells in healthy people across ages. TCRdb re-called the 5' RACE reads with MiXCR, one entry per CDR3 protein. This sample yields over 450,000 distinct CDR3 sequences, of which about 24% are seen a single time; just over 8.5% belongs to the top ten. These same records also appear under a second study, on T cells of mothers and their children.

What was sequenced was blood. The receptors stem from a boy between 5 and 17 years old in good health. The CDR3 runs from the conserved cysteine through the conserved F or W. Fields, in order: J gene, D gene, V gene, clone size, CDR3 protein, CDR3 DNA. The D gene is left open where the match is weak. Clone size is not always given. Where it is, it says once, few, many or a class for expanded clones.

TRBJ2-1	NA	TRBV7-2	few	CASSFRIQYNEQFF	TGTGCCAGCAGCTTTCGAATCCAATACAATGAGCAGTTCTTC
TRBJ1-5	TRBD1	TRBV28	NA	CASSAGTGGYNNQPQHF	TGTGCCAGCAGTGCCGGGACAGGGGGTTATAACAATCAGCCCCAGCATTTT
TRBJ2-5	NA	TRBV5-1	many	CASSLEGYQETQYF	TGCGCCAGCAGCTTGGAGGGGTACCAAGAGACCCAGTACTTC
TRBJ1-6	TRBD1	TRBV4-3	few	CASSQDYRGIDSPLHF	TGCGCCAGCAGCCAAGATTACAGGGGAATTGATTCACCCCTCCACTTT
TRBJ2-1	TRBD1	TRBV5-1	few	CASSPGTVGGYNEQFF	TGCGCCAGCAGCCCCGGGACAGTCGGCGGTTACAATGAGCAGTTCTTC
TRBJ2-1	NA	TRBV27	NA	CASSLSLPGQPNFNEQFF	TGTGCCAGCAGTTTATCCCTGCCTGGACAGCCAAATTTCAATGAGCAGTTCTTC
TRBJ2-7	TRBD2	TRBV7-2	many	CASSTTSGSPTAEQYF	TGTGCCAGCAGCACCACTAGCGGGAGTCCCACCGCCGAGCAGTACTTC
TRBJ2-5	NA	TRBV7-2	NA	CASSLGGHRETQYF	TGTGCCAGCAGCTTAGGGGGACATCGCGAGACCCAGTACTTC
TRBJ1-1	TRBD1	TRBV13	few	CASSPFRDRGSNTEAFF	TGTGCCAGCAGCCCTTTCCGGGACAGGGGTTCGAACACTGAAGCTTTCTTT
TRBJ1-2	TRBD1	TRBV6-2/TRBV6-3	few	CASSKSTGQGRYGYTF	TGTGCCAGCAGTAAATCGACGGGACAGGGGCGCTATGGCTACACCTTC
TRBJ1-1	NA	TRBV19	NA	CASSTLGGKAEAFF	TGTGCCAGTAGTACCCTCGGGGGGAAGGCTGAAGCTTTCTTT
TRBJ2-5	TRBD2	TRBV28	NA	CASSGLSGGAGTQYF	TGTGCCAGCAGTGGACTTAGCGGGGGGGCGGGGACCCAGTACTTC
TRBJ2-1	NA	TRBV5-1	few	CASSLTGVNEQFF	TGCGCCAGCAGCCTTACTGGAGTTAATGAGCAGTTCTTC
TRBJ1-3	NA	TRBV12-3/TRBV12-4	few	CASSIAQGYTIYF	TGTGCCAGCAGTATAGCACAGGGATACACCATATATTTT
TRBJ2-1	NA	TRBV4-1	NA	CTSSQAGQRFGEQFF	TGCACCAGCAGCCAGGCGGGACAAAGATTTGGTGAGCAGTTCTTC
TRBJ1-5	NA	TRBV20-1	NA	CSARDWRGQDNQPQHF	TGCAGTGCTAGAGATTGGCGGGGCCAGGACAATCAGCCCCAGCATTTT
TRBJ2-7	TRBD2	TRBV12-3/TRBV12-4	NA	CASRGLAGDTYEQYF	TGTGCCAGCAGGGGACTAGCGGGGGACACCTACGAGCAGTACTTC
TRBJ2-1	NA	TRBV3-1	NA	CASSQALSGFNEQFF	TGTGCCAGCAGCCAAGCACTTTCGGGATTCAATGAGCAGTTCTTC
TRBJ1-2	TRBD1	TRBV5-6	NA	CASSPEAPGGNYGYTF	TGTGCCAGCAGCCCGGAAGCTCCAGGGGGGAACTATGGCTACACCTTC
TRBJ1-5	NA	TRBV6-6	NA	CASRDSRVRNQPQHF	TGTGCCAGCAGGGACAGCCGAGTCCGCAATCAGCCCCAGCATTTT
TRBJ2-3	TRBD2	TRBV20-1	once	CSAETSGGSSTDTQYF	TGCAGTGCAGAGACTAGCGGGGGGTCGAGCACAGATACGCAGTATTTT
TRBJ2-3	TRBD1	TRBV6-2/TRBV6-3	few	CASSTEQGSVTDTQYF	TGTGCCAGCAGTACCGAACAGGGGTCGGTAACAGATACGCAGTATTTT
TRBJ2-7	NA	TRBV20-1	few	CSGGRRSSYEQYF	TGCAGTGGAGGTCGGAGGAGCTCCTACGAGCAGTACTTC
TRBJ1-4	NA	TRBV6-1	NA	CASKEAAGEKLFF	TGTGCCAGCAAAGAAGCAGCGGGAGAAAAACTGTTTTTT
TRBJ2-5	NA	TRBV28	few	CASSLTGLGHLEF	TGTGCCAGCAGTTTAACAGGCCTGGGGCACTTAGAGTTC
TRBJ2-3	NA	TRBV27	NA	CASSIQGGVDTQYF	TGTGCCAGCAGCATACAGGGTGGGGTAGATACGCAGTATTTT
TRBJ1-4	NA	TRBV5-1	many	CASSSLRFGQQNEKLFF	TGCGCCAGCAGCTCCTTACGGTTCGGACAGCAGAATGAAAAACTGTTTTTT
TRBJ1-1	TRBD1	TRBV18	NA	CASSPPKRTGSGTEAFF	TGTGCCAGCTCCCCACCGAAAAGGACAGGGAGTGGCACTGAAGCTTTCTTT
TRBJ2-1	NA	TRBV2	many	CASSDPVATYNEQFF	TGTGCCAGCAGTGATCCGGTAGCCACCTACAATGAGCAGTTCTTC
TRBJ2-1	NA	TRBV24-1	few	CATSDPWAYNEQFF	TGTGCCACCAGTGACCCGTGGGCCTACAATGAGCAGTTCTTC
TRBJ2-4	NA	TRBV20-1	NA	CSARTLDSAINIQYF	TGCAGTGCTAGAACCCTGGATAGCGCGATAAACATTCAGTACTTC
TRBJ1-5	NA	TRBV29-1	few	CSVADYSNQPQHF	TGCAGCGTTGCCGACTATAGCAATCAGCCCCAGCATTTT
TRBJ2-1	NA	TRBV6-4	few	CASSDPRTGEGIYNEQFF	TGTGCCAGCAGTGACCCCCGAACAGGTGAAGGTATCTACAATGAGCAGTTCTTC
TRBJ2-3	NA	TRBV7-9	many	CASSLAHGGGASTDTQYF	TGTGCCAGCAGCTTAGCGCACGGCGGGGGCGCGAGCACAGATACGCAGTATTTT
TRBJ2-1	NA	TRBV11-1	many	CASSLLVVGHNEQFF	TGTGCCAGCAGCTTATTGGTAGTTGGTCACAATGAGCAGTTCTTC
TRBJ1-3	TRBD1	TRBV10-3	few	CAISPGQGFSGNTIYF	TGTGCCATCAGTCCGGGACAGGGATTCTCTGGAAACACCATATATTTT
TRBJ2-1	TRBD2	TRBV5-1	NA	CASDPGGGEGYEQFF	TGCGCCAGTGACCCGGGAGGCGGCGAAGGGTATGAGCAGTTCTTC
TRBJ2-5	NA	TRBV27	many	CASSLNRDQETQYF	TGTGCCAGCAGTTTGAACAGGGACCAAGAGACCCAGTACTTC
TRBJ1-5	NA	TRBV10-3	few	CAISESGVGQPQHF	TGTGCCATCAGTGAGTCAGGGGTTGGCCAGCCCCAGCATTTT
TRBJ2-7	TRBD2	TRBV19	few	CASSIRRGGHYEQYF	TGTGCCAGTAGTATCAGGCGGGGGGGCCACTACGAGCAGTACTTC
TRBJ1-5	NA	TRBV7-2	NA	CASSVFSNQPQHF	TGTGCCAGCAGCGTCTTTAGCAATCAGCCCCAGCATTTT
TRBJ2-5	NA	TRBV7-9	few	CASSFFKFRVLETQYF	TGTGCCAGCAGCTTTTTCAAGTTCAGGGTATTGGAGACCCAGTACTTC
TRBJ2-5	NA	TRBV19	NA	CASSGGGSETQYF	TGTGCCAGTAGTGGAGGGGGCTCAGAGACCCAGTACTTC
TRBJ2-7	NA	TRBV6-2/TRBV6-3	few	CASSYTGKEEYF	TGTGCCAGCAGTTATACGGGAAAGGAGGAGTACTTC
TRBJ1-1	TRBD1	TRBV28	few	CASSYRGRDTEAFF	TGTGCCAGCAGCTACAGGGGAAGGGACACTGAAGCTTTCTTT
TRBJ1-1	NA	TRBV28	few	CASSFGALGGALNTEAFF	TGTGCCAGCAGTTTCGGAGCACTGGGGGGCGCGTTGAACACTGAAGCTTTCTTT